The 22 T cell receptor beta chains below come from one sample, sequenced in a study of T-cell memory formation after mild COVID-19. TCRdb re-derived calls from the 5' RACE reads in MiXCR, one entry per CDR3 protein. The table has under 150,000 distinct CDR3 sequences, 15% to 20% seen once. The source material was PBMCs or a T cell subset sorted from them (not recorded which). The receptors derive from an adult woman who had mild COVID-19 (a few samples of this study predate the infection). Cell type and time point are not known.

This clonotype has just a few counts. The chain combines TRBV29-1 with TRBJ2-3, with TRBD1 matching over 8 bases. V lost 5 bases and J lost 2; bases outside the gene matches: 6. This CDR3 has 14 amino acids. Germline V gene sequence: CDR1 SQVTM, CDR2 ANQGSEA. For the CDR3, the DNA is TGCAGCGTTCTATGGACAGGGAACACAGATACGCAGTATTTT. This translates into CSVLWTGNTDTQYF.

The rearrangement links TRBV3-1 to TRBJ2-2; tentative D call: TRBD2 (6 bases). Trimming removed 4 bases at V and 4 bases at J, with 13 bases between. Germline V gene lookup returns CDR1 LGHDT and CDR2 YNNKEL (reference sequence). The CDR3 extends over 15 amino acids. CDR3 loop: CASSPRDFSTGELFF. The CDR3 DNA is TGTGCCAGCAGCCCGAGGGACTTTTCCACCGGGGAGCTGTTTTTT.

The chain couples TRBV12-3 or TRBV12-4 to TRBJ1-2, with TRBD1 as a possible D gene (6 bases). V lost 5 bases and J 0 bases, leaving 7 bases between the germline ends. The CDR3 runs to 13 residues. For the CDR3, the DNA is TGTGCCAGCAGTAACAGGGCTAACTATGGCTACACCTTC. Protein: CASSNRANYGYTF.

Only a few counts were recorded for this clonotype. V usage is TRBV4-1 and J usage is TRBJ2-7; 8 bases fit TRBD1. This CDR3 region has 14 residues. Germline V gene lookup returns CDR1 MGHRA and CDR2 YSYEKL. The J segment lost 6 bases and the V segment lost 4 bases, leaving 8 bases of the junction unmatched. CDR3 in amino acids: CASSPRQGAFEQYF. In DNA, the CDR3 is TGCGCCAGCAGCCCGCGGCAGGGGGCCTTCGAGCAGTACTTC.

This clonotype was observed a handful of times. The chain is built from TRBV2 and TRBJ1-4, with TRBD1 identical over 9 bases. Trimming at V came to 6 bases and at J to 8 bases, leaving 1 base not matched to a gene. CDR1 is SNHLY and CDR2 is FYNNEI in the germline V gene. The CDR3 spans 12 residues. As DNA, the CDR3 is TGTGCCAGCAGGGACAGGGGAGAAAAACTGTTTTTT. Translation gives CASRDRGEKLFF.

This clonotype was counted only a few times. The chain links TRBV7-6 to TRBJ2-7; TRBD1 matches at 12 bases. With 4 bases clipped from V and 3 bases from J, the junction kept 7 bases outside the gene matches. This CDR3 has 16 residues. In germline, CDR1 is SGHVS, CDR2 FNYEAQ. The CDR3: CASSSTGTGGFYEQYF. DNA of the CDR3: TGTGCCAGCAGCTCTACCGGGACAGGGGGCTTCTACGAGCAGTACTTC.

The chain joins TRBV29-1 to TRBJ2-7; 9 bases are shared with TRBD1. The germline gives CDR1 SQVTM, CDR2 ANQGSEA. CDR3 size: 17 residues. After removal of 1 base from V and 2 bases from J, the junction contained 12 bases not matched to a gene. CDR3 nucleotide sequence: TGCAGCGTTGAAGTTTTTTCTGGACAGGGGCAAGCCTACGAGCAGTACTTC. Translation: CSVEVFSGQGQAYEQYF.

The chain recombines TRBV24-1 with TRBJ2-1; weak D call: TRBD1 (7 bases). Trimming took off 3 bases at V and 7 bases at J, with 15 bases between the two ends. CDR3 length equals 15 residues. CDR1 and CDR2 (germline): KGHDR, SFDVKD. This CDR3 reads CATSDPTGAGNEQFF. In DNA form, the CDR3 reads TGTGCCACCAGTGATCCTACAGGGGCGGGGAATGAGCAGTTCTTC.

CDR3 sequence reads: CASSTGLSDSYNEQFF. The CDR3 DNA is TGTGCCAGCAGCACGGGACTCTCTGACTCCTACAATGAGCAGTTCTTC. The rearrangement links TRBV11-3 to TRBJ2-1, with D perhaps TRBD2 (6 bases). The CDR3 is 16 residues long. Trimming shortened V by 5 bases and J by 0 bases, and 14 bases separated the two germline ends. Germline V gene sequence: CDR1 SGHNT, CDR2 YENEEA. The variable domain in full, completed from reference TRBV11-3 and TRBJ2-1, reads EAGVVQSPRYKIIEKKQPVAFWCNPISGHNTLYWYLQNLGQGPELLIRYENEEAVDDSQLPKDRFSAERLKGVDSTLKIQPAELGDSAVYLCASSTGLSDSYNEQFFGPGTRLTVL.

The CDR3 DNA sequence: TGTGCCAGCAGCCACAGGGATTCCTACGAGCAGTACTTC. Translating it yields CASSHRDSYEQYF. The V gene is TRBV7-9, the J gene TRBJ2-7; maybe TRBD1 (6 bases). The V gene's germline CDR1 is SEHNR and CDR2 FQNEAQ (reference sequence). Trimming removed 5 bases from V and 1 base from J, with 9 bases in between. The CDR3 length is 13 residues. The full variable domain, rest sourced from reference TRBV7-9 and TRBJ2-7, is DTGVSQNPRHKITKRGQNVTFRCDPISEHNRLYWYRQTLGQGPEFLTYFQNEAQLEKSRLLSDRFSAERPKGSFSTLEIQRTEQGDSAMYLCASSHRDSYEQYFGPGTRLTVT.

Notes on this clonotype: It may be a read error: a sequence one base away is much more abundant. V and J are TRBV4-1 and TRBJ1-6, with D perhaps TRBD1 (5 bases). The CDR3 totals 15 residues. CDR1 is MGHRA and CDR2 is YSYEKL in the germline V gene. CDR3 bases: TGCGCCAGCAGCCAAGATCGTGCGGGGCGAACACCCCTCAACTTT. This sequence encodes CASSQDRAGRTPLNF.

This clonotype has just a few counts. CDR3: CASSLMAGTEAFF. The CDR3 DNA is TGTGCCAGCAGCTTAATGGCCGGCACTGAAGCTTTCTTT. The rearrangement links TRBV7-3 to TRBJ1-1; no firm D call. CDR3 size: 13 residues. Trimming removed 1 base at V and 4 bases at J, with 7 bases between. Germline V CDR1 and CDR2: SGHTA, FQGTGA.

The V and J genes are TRBV12-3 or TRBV12-4 and TRBJ1-4, with TRBD1 matching over 7 bases. This CDR3 region has 14 residues. V shed 3 bases and J 5 bases; nucleotides not matched to a gene: 3. DNA of the CDR3: TGTGCCAGCAGTTTTAGCAGGGGGAATGAAAAACTGTTTTTT. It encodes CASSFSRGNEKLFF.

The chain employs TRBV5-1 and TRBJ1-2; D perhaps matches TRBD1 (5 bases). In germline, CDR1 is SGHRS, CDR2 YFSETQ. V dropped 5 bases and J dropped 0 bases, with 5 bases sitting between them. The CDR3 consists of 12 residues. This CDR3 reads CASRDTNYGYTF. CDR3 nucleotides: TGCGCCAGCAGGGACACTAACTATGGCTACACCTTC.

This clonotype was seen a handful of times. This chain connects TRBV6-2 or TRBV6-3 to TRBJ2-7; unclear D gene. V was pared by 5 bases and J by 7 bases, with 9 bases between. The CDR3 consists of 11 residues. The germline V gene encodes CDR1 MNHEY and CDR2 SVGEGT. The CDR3 DNA follows: TGTGCCAGCAGTAGCCCCGTAGAGCAGTACTTC. Translation gives CASSSPVEQYF.

The chain uses TRBV6-5 and TRBJ2-7; 9 bases are a match to TRBD1. The CDR3 consists of 14 residues. V lost 3 bases and J lost 3; bases outside the gene matches: 3. The germline gives CDR1 MNHEY, CDR2 SVGAGI. The CDR3 DNA follows: TGTGCCAGCAGTTATTCGGGACAGGGCTACGAGCAGTACTTC. It is translated as CASSYSGQGYEQYF.

This clonotype showed up just a few times. V usage is TRBV4-1 and J usage is TRBJ1-1; D is unresolved. Trimming took off 1 base at V and 3 bases at J, with 9 bases between the two ends. The CDR3 has 14 amino acids. Per the germline V gene, CDR1 is MGHRA and CDR2 is YSYEKL. The CDR3 region is CASSQGLADTEAFF. In DNA form, the CDR3 reads TGCGCCAGCAGCCAAGGTCTGGCGGACACTGAAGCTTTCTTT.

V usage is TRBV7-2 and J usage is TRBJ2-7; TRBD2 matches 8 bases. Germline CDR1 and CDR2: SGHTA and FQGNSA. With 5 bases clipped from V and 7 bases from J, the junction kept 19 bases outside the gene matches. The CDR3 contains 17 residues. The CDR3 bases are TGTGCCAGCAGCCTCCGAGCGGGAGTCCGGACGACGGGGGAGCAGTACTTC. Its translation is CASSLRAGVRTTGEQYF. Using reference TRBV7-2 and TRBJ2-7 for the parts outside the CDR3, the full variable domain is GAGVSQSPSNKVTEKGKDVELRCDPISGHTALYWYRQSLGQGLEFLIYFQGNSAPDKSGLPSDRFSAERTGGSVSTLTIQRTQQEDSAVYLCASSLRAGVRTTGEQYFGPGTRLTVT.

There are many counts of this clonotype. This sequence joins TRBV4-2 and TRBJ2-3; maybe TRBD2 (5 bases). There are 14 residues in the CDR3. Looked up from germline, CDR1 is LGHNA and CDR2 is YNFKEQ. Trimming removed 0 bases at V and 10 bases at J, with 14 bases between. The CDR3 DNA sequence: TGTGCCAGCAGCCAAGATGTTAGGCTAGCTGCGCAGTATTTT. This sequence encodes CASSQDVRLAAQYF.

This clonotype was detected a few times. The chain combines TRBV3-1 with TRBJ1-2, with a tentative D call TRBD1 (5 bases). The CDR3 is made up of 15 amino acids. CDR1 LGHDT and CDR2 YNNKEL come from the germline V gene (reference sequence). Trimming cost V 4 bases and J 0 bases, with 12 bases left between them. CDR3 region: CASSPGAGANYGYTF. The CDR3, as DNA: TGTGCCAGCAGCCCCGGGGCAGGAGCTAACTATGGCTACACCTTC.

About this clonotype: One end of the junction varies from germline; a read error may be responsible. Here the CDR3 DNA reads TGTGCCAGCAGTTACTCGCGAGGGACCGGGGAGCTGATTTTT. Protein: CASSYSRGTGELIF. The chain combines TRBV6-5 with TRBJ2-2, with D perhaps given as TRBD1 or TRBD2 (5 bases each). The germline V gene has CDR1 MNHEY and CDR2 SVGAGI. This CDR3 contains 14 residues.

This clonotype occurred a few times. This rearrangement joins TRBV11-2 to TRBJ2-1; the D gene is possibly TRBD2 (5 bases). The CDR3 runs to 15 residues. The ends were cut back, 5 bases at V and 1 base at J, with 12 bases in the middle. From germline, CDR1 is SGHAT and CDR2 FQNNGV. This chain's CDR3 is CASSRGSGSYNEQFF. In DNA form, the CDR3 reads TGTGCCAGCAGCCGGGGTAGTGGGTCCTACAATGAGCAGTTCTTC.